Sequencing of this T cell receptor (beta chain) was carried out in a study of regulatory T cells in long-lasting Graves disease. Time point specified: persistent/refractory GD, antithyroid drugs over 5 years with positive TRAb. Preparation of the TCR library used RNA extracted from PBMCs. With iRepertoire HTBI primers and Arm-PCR of CDR3 regions, TCR beta libraries were built. TCRdb reprocessed the multiplex PCR reads with MiXCR, giving one entry per CDR3 protein. The repertoire consists of a few hundred thousand distinct CDR3 sequences, with around a quarter occurring once and the leading ten covering around 24%. V was clipped by 3 bases and J by 9 bases, with 12 bases between them. The CDR3 length is 13 residues. Per the germline V gene, CDR1 is MNHEY and CDR2 is SMNVEV (reference sequence).

The genes are TRBV27 and TRBJ1-5; D is unclear. The sequence was obtained from a female donor with Graves disease. Sequencing was performed on peripheral blood mononuclear cells (PBMCs), taken when the disease was refractory, from a patient treated with antithyroid drugs. This CDR3 reads CASSFALTGPQHF. Here the CDR3 DNA reads TGTGCCAGCAGTTTCGCGCTCACGGGGCCCCAGCATTTT.